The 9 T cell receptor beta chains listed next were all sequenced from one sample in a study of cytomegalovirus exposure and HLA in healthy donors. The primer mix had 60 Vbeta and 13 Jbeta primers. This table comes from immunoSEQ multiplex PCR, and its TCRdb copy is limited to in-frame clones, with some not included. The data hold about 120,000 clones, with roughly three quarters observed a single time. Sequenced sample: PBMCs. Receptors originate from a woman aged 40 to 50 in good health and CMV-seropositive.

CDR3 loop: CASSQDREHTGELFF. The CDR3 nucleotides are TGCGCCAGCAGCCAGGACAGGGAGCACACCGGGGAGCTGTTTTTT. This sequence joins TRBV5-1 and TRBJ2-2; 8 nucleotides align to TRBD1. The CDR3 covers 15 residues. J was trimmed by 3 bases and V by 4 bases; bases with no gene match: 5. Germline assignment: CDR1 SGHRS and CDR2 YFSETQ. Complete variable domain (other parts from reference TRBV5-1 and TRBJ2-2): KAGVTQTPRYLIKTRGQQVTLSCSPISGHRSVSWYQQTPGQGLQFLFEYFSETQRNKGNFPGRFSGRQFSNSRSEMNVSTLELGDSALYLCASSQDREHTGELFFGEGSRLTVL.

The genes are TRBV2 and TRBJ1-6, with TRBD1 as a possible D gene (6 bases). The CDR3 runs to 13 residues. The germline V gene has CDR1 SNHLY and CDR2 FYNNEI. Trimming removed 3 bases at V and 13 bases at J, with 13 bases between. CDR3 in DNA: TGTGCCAGCAGTGAGGGACACCAGACGCCCCTCCACTTT. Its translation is CASSEGHQTPLHF.

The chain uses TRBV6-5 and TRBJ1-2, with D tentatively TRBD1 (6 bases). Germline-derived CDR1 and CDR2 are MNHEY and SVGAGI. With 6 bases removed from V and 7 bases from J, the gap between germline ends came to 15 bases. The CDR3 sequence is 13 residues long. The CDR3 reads CASSPGGGLGYTF. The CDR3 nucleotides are TGTGCCAGCAGCCCCGGGGGGGGGCTTGGCTACACCTTC.

DNA for the CDR3: TGTGCCAGTAGTATAGGGCAGGTTCCGAAGACCCAGTACTTC. Its translation is CASSIGQVPKTQYF. The V gene is TRBV19, the J gene TRBJ2-5; D uncertain. The V gene's germline CDR1 is LNHDA and CDR2 SQIVND (reference sequence). The CDR3 has 14 amino acids. Trimming took off 1 base at V and 6 bases at J, with 12 bases between the two ends.

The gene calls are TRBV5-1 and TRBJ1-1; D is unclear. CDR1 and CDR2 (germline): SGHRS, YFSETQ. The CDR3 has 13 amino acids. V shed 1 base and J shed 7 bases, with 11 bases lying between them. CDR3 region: CASSLTRLNEAFF. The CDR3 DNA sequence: TGCGCCAGCAGCTTGACGAGACTAAATGAAGCTTTCTTT.

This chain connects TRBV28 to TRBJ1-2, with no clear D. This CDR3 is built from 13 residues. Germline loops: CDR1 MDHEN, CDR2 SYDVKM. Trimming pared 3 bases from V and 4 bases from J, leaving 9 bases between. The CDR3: CASSFAVIYGYTF. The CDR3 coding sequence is TGTGCCAGCAGTTTCGCGGTCATCTATGGCTACACCTTC.

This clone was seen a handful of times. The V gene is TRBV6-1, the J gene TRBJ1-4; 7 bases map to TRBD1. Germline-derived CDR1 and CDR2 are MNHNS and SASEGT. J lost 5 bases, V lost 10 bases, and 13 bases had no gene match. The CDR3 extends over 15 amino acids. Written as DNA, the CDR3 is TGTGCCACCTTGAGATCCGGGACAGCGAATGAAAAACTGTTTTTT. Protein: CATLRSGTANEKLFF.

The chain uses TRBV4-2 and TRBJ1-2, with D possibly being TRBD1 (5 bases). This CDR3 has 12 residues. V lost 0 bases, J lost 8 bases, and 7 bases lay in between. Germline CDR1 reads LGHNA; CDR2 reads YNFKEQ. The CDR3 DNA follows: TGTGCCAGCAGCCAAGATGACAGAGGCTACACCTTC. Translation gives CASSQDDRGYTF.

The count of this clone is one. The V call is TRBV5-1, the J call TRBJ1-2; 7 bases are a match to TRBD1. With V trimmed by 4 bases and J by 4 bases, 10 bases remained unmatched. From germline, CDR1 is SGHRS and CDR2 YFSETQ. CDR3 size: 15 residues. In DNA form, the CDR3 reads TGCGCCAGCAGCCCTAACGGAGGGGGCACCTATGGCTACACCTTC. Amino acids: CASSPNGGGTYGYTF.